This TCR beta chain was identified in a study of response to subunit inactivated influenza vaccine. CDR3 length: 14 residues. Germline CDR1 and CDR2: DFQATT and SNEGSKA (reference sequence). V shed 6 bases and J shed 1 base, with 16 bases lying between them. TCRdb re-derived calls from the RT-PCR reads in MiXCR, one entry per CDR3 protein. The sample holds roughly 790,000 distinct CDR3 sequences, roughly 20% seen once. This sample comprised PBMCs from blood, obtained roughly 5 days after vaccination. The source of this sequence is a man aged 50-60 years who received an inactivated influenza vaccine. The chain employs TRBV20-1 and TRBJ2-7, with unresolved D. The CDR3, as DNA: TGCAGTGCCAATCGTGGGCCCCAGTCCTACGAGCAGTACTTC. The encoded protein is CSANRGPQSYEQYF.